These 22 T cell receptor beta chains originate from one sample sequenced in a study of blood T cell repertoires in COVID-19. Clones were read by immunoSEQ multiplex PCR, and TCRdb kept only the in-frame ones, dropping some. The table lists tens of thousands of clones, approximately 86% of them singletons, with 1.4% in the top ten. Sequenced: peripheral blood. The receptors derive from an older woman with acute or convalescent COVID-19.

This sequence joins TRBV19 and TRBJ1-2; TRBD1 might be the D (5 bases). This CDR3 comprises 13 residues. The ends were cut back, 6 bases at V and 5 bases at J, with 13 bases in the middle. In germline, CDR1 is LNHDA, CDR2 SQIVND (reference sequence). CDR3 sequence reads: CASRGPGDYGYTF. DNA for the CDR3: TGTGCCAGTAGGGGACCGGGAGATTATGGCTACACCTTC.

V usage is TRBV28 and J usage is TRBJ1-2, with TRBD1 matching over 7 bases. V lost 3 bases to trimming and J lost 4 bases; unmatched junction nucleotides: 5. Germline-derived CDR1 and CDR2 are MDHEN and SYDVKM. There are 14 residues in the CDR3. DNA of the CDR3: TGTGCCAGCAGTTTGGGACAGTCCTTCTATGGCTACACCTTC. This encodes CASSLGQSFYGYTF.

The chain joins TRBV5-5 to TRBJ1-5, with no clear D. Per the germline V gene, CDR1 is SGHKS and CDR2 is YYEKEE (reference sequence). The V end lost 0 bases, the J end lost 4 bases, and 5 bases lay between the germline ends. The CDR3 runs to 13 residues. The CDR3 DNA is TGTGCCAGCAGCTTGGGGGAGAATCAGCCCCAGCATTTT. This sequence encodes CASSLGENQPQHF.

The chain has TRBV9 and TRBJ2-5, with 15 bases lining up with TRBD2. V trimming: 4 bases; J trimming: 4 bases; junction bases outside the gene matches: 5. Germline loops: CDR1 SGDLS, CDR2 YYNGEE. This CDR3 has 16 residues. CDR3 coding DNA: TGTGCCAGCAGCCGCGGACTAGCGGGGGGGGTAGAGACCCAGTACTTC. Protein: CASSRGLAGGVETQYF.

This chain links TRBV4-2 with TRBJ2-7; D might be TRBD1 (6 bases). Looked up from germline, CDR1 is LGHNA and CDR2 is YNFKEQ. V dropped 0 bases and J dropped 5 bases, with 14 bases sitting between them. The CDR3 runs to 15 residues. CDR3 amino acids: CASSQDRSSGDEQYF. The CDR3 nucleotides read TGTGCCAGCAGCCAAGACCGAAGTTCAGGGGACGAGCAGTACTTC.

V usage is TRBV12-3 or TRBV12-4 and J usage is TRBJ2-7, with no clear D. Deletions cut 2 bases from V and 4 bases from J, with 3 bases between. The CDR3 is 11 residues long. CDR3 sequence reads: CASSLYYEQYF. The CDR3 DNA sequence: TGTGCCAGCAGTTTATATTACGAGCAGTACTTC.

J is TRBJ2-1 and V is TRBV7-8, with 8 nucleotides matching TRBD1. In germline, CDR1 is SGHVS, CDR2 FQNEAQ. The V gene end was trimmed by 3 bases and the J gene end by 7 bases; junction bases not matched to a gene: 8. CDR3 size: 15 residues. CDR3 in amino acids: CASSFRTGFGNEQFF. The CDR3 DNA follows: TGTGCCAGCAGCTTCAGGACAGGGTTTGGGAATGAGCAGTTCTTC.

The chain combines TRBV30 with TRBJ2-1; possible D gene TRBD2, 5 bases. Trimming pared 3 bases from V and 9 bases from J, leaving 15 bases between. Germline lookup yields CDR1 GTSNPN and CDR2 SVGIG (reference sequence). The CDR3 sequence is 13 residues long. This chain's CDR3 is CAWSNQVTSEQFF. The CDR3 bases are TGTGCCTGGAGCAACCAAGTAACTAGTGAGCAGTTCTTC. The whole variable domain, filled in from reference TRBV30 and TRBJ2-1, reads SQTIHQWPATLVQPVGSPLSLECTVEGTSNPNLYWYRQAAGRGLQLLFYSVGIGQISSEVPQNLSASRPQDRQFILSSKKLLLSDSGFYLCAWSNQVTSEQFFGPGTRLTVL.

The chain is built from TRBV7-3 and TRBJ2-1, with D perhaps matching TRBD1 (6 bases). V lost 5 bases, J lost 5 bases, and 22 bases lay in between. In germline, CDR1 is SGHTA, CDR2 FQGTGA. The CDR3 is made up of 17 amino acids. The CDR3 DNA reads as TGTGCCAGCAGCCCGCGGGCGCTGGACAGCAGGGACAATGAGCAGTTCTTC. Its translation: CASSPRALDSRDNEQFF.

In DNA, the CDR3 is TGTGCCAGCAGCTTGGCGGGACTAGCGGAATACAATGAGCAGTTCTTC. It specifies CASSLAGLAEYNEQFF. This chain uses TRBV11-1 with TRBJ2-1, with 11 bases fitting TRBD2. Germline V lookup: CDR1 SGHAT, CDR2 FQDESV (reference sequence). This CDR3 spans 16 amino acids. Trimming removed 3 bases from V and 4 bases from J; junction bases left unmatched: 5. The whole variable domain, remainder taken from reference TRBV11-1 and TRBJ2-1, is EAEVAQSPRYKITEKSQAVAFWCDPISGHATLYWYRQILGQGPELLVQFQDESVVDDSQLPKDRFSAERLKGVDSTLKIQPAELGDSAMYLCASSLAGLAEYNEQFFGPGTRLTVL.

The chain is built from TRBV9 and TRBJ1-1; possible D gene TRBD1, 6 bases. CDR1 and CDR2 from the germline V gene are SGDLS and YYNGEE. Between the trimmed V and J ends, which lost 4 bases and 1 base, there was a span of 23 bases. The CDR3 totals 18 residues. This CDR3 reads CASSPIGTSTFPNTEAFF. The CDR3 coding sequence is TGTGCCAGCAGCCCTATCGGGACAAGTACTTTTCCGAACACTGAAGCTTTCTTT.

The rearrangement uses TRBV6-4 and TRBJ2-5, with D unclear. V was pared by 7 bases and J by 3 bases, with 15 bases between. This CDR3 comprises 14 residues. The germline V gene encodes CDR1 MRHNA and CDR2 SNTAGT. DNA for the CDR3: TGTGCCAGCATCGGAGTAGGCCTCGAAGAGACCCAGTACTTC. The encoded protein is CASIGVGLEETQYF.

This chain connects TRBV28 to TRBJ2-5, with TRBD1 matching 9 bases. V was pared by 6 bases and J by 5 bases, with 7 bases of the junction left unmatched. Germline V gene data show CDR1 as MDHEN and CDR2 as SYDVKM. This CDR3 has 14 amino acids. Here the CDR3 reads CASSPWTGVETQYF. The CDR3 DNA reads as TGTGCCAGCAGCCCCTGGACAGGGGTGGAGACCCAGTACTTC.

The V and J genes are TRBV2 and TRBJ1-6; D ambiguous. Germline CDR1 and CDR2: SNHLY and FYNNEI. Trimming took off 9 bases at V and 2 bases at J, with 8 bases between the two ends. This CDR3 region has 13 residues. The CDR3 loop reads CASRVTYNSPLHF. The CDR3, as DNA: TGTGCCAGTAGAGTAACCTATAATTCACCCCTCCACTTT.

This sequence joins TRBV7-2 and TRBJ2-3; TRBD2 aligns across 13 bases. The CDR3 runs to 19 residues. V dropped 0 bases and J dropped 0; count of bases not matched to a gene: 6. Germline CDR1 SGHTA, CDR2 FQGNSA. The CDR3 reads CASSLARLAGGTSTDTQYF. In DNA, the CDR3 is TGTGCCAGCAGCTTAGCGCGACTAGCGGGGGGAACTAGCACAGATACGCAGTATTTT.

V is TRBV7-8 and J is TRBJ1-6; D not certain. The CDR3 is 16 amino acids. The V end was cut by 2 bases, the J end by 0 bases, with 8 bases between. The germline V gene encodes CDR1 SGHVS and CDR2 FQNEAQ. DNA for the CDR3: TGTGCCAGCAGCTTAATGCTAGCCTCCTATAATTCACCCCTCCACTTT. It translates to CASSLMLASYNSPLHF.

This rearrangement joins TRBV5-4 to TRBJ1-2, with TRBD1 identical over 10 bases. The V gene's germline CDR1 is SGHNT and CDR2 YYREEE (reference sequence). V gave up 4 bases and J gave up 4 bases; unmatched junction bases: 4. This CDR3 region has 14 residues. The CDR3 protein is CASSPRDRGYGYTF. CDR3 DNA: TGTGCCAGCAGCCCCCGGGACAGGGGCTATGGCTACACCTTC.

In regard to this clone: In the same sample, other DNA sequences code for this CDR3. This sequence joins TRBV5-1 and TRBJ1-4; D not resolved. Trimming stripped 1 base from V and 1 base from J, with 5 bases between. Germline V CDR1 and CDR2: SGHRS, YFSETQ. The CDR3 totals 14 residues. The CDR3 sequence is CASSLSGTNEKLFF. CDR3 sequence (DNA): TGCGCCAGCAGCTTGTCCGGAACTAATGAAAAACTGTTTTTT. Complete variable domain (other parts from reference TRBV5-1 and TRBJ1-4): KAGVTQTPRYLIKTRGQQVTLSCSPISGHRSVSWYQQTPGQGLQFLFEYFSETQRNKGNFPGRFSGRQFSNSRSEMNVSTLELGDSALYLCASSLSGTNEKLFFGSGTQLSVL.

V and J are TRBV7-9 and TRBJ1-2; D possibly corresponds to TRBD1 (6 bases). CDR3 length equals 15 residues. CDR1 and CDR2 (germline): SEHNR, FQNEAQ (reference sequence). Trimming stripped 4 bases from V and 0 bases from J, with 12 bases between. CDR3 sequence (DNA): TGTGCCAGCAGCTCCTCGGGACATACTAACTATGGCTACACCTTC. Its protein is CASSSSGHTNYGYTF.

V is TRBV27 and J is TRBJ2-5, with 9 bases identical to TRBD2. Trimming removed 4 bases from V and 5 bases from J; junction bases left unmatched: 14. The CDR3 length is 17 residues. The germline V gene encodes CDR1 MNHEY and CDR2 SMNVEV (reference sequence). The CDR3 region is CASSSLWASGVRETQYF. CDR3 nucleotides: TGTGCCAGCAGTTCCCTGTGGGCTAGCGGGGTGAGGGAGACCCAGTACTTC.

This clone appeared once. The CDR3 is CAWSVRAGGYTF. In nucleotides, the CDR3 is TGTGCCTGGAGTGTACGGGCGGGAGGCTACACCTTC. The V call is TRBV30, the J call TRBJ1-2; D is unresolved. V dropped 0 bases and J dropped 8 bases, with 10 bases sitting between them. Germline assignment: CDR1 GTSNPN and CDR2 SVGIG (reference sequence). CDR3 length equals 12 residues.

This clone appeared a few times. The V and J genes are TRBV21-1 and TRBJ2-3; no check of the table's D call, TRBD1, against the DNA was made. TRBV21-1 is shown as a pseudogene. The CDR3 is 15 residues long. CDR3 bases: TGTGCCAGCAGCACCGATGGGACAGGGCGGGGGACGCAGTATTTT. Protein: CASSTDGTGRGTQYF.